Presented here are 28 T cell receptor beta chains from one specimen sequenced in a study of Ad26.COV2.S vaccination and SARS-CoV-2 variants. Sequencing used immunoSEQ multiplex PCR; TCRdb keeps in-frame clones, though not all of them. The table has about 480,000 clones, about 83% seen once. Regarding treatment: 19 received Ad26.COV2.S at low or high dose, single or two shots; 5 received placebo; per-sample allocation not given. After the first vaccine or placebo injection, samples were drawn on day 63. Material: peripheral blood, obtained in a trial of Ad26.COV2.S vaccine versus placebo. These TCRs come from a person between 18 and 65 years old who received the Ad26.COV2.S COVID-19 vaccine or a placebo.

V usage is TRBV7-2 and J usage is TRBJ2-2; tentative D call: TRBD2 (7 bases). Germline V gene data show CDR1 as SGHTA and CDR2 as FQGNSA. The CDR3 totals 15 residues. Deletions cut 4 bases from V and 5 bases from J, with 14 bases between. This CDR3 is CASSSKGGRTGELFF. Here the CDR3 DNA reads TGTGCCAGCAGCTCCAAGGGGGGGCGGACCGGGGAGCTGTTTTTT.

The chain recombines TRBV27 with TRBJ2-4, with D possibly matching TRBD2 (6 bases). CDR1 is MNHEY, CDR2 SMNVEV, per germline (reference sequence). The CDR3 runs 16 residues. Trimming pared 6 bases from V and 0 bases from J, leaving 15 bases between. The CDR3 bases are TGTGCCAGCAGGCCCCGCGGGGCCCTAGCCAAAAACATTCAGTACTTC. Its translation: CASRPRGALAKNIQYF.

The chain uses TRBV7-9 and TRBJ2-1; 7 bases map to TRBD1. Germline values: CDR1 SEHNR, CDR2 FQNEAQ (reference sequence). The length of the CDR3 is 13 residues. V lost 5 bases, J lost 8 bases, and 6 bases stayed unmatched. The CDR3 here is CASSRTGADEQFF. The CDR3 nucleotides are TGTGCCAGCAGCAGAACAGGGGCCGATGAGCAGTTCTTC.

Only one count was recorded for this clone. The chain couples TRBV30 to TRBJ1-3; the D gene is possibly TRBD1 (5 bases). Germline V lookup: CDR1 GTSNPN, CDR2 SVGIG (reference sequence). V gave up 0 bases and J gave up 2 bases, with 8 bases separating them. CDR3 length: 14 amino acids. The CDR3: CAWSVGTAGNTIYF. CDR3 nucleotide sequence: TGTGCCTGGAGTGTAGGGACGGCTGGAAACACCATATATTTT.

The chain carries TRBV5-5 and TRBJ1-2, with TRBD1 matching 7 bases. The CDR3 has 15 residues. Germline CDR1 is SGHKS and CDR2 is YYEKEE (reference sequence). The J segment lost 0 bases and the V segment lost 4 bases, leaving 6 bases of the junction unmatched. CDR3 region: CASSPGTESNYGYTF. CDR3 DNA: TGTGCCAGCAGCCCCGGGACAGAATCTAACTATGGCTACACCTTC.

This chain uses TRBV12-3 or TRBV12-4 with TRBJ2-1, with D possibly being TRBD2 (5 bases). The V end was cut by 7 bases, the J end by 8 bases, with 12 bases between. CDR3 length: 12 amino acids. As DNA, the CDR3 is TGTGCCAGCACTAAAGGGAGTCATGAGCAGTTCTTC. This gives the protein CASTKGSHEQFF.

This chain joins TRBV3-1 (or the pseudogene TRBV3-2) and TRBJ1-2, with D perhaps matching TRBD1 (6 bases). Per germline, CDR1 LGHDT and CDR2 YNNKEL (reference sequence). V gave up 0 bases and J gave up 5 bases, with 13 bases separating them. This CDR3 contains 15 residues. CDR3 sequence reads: CASSQEARTVYGYTF. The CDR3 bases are TGTGCCAGCAGCCAAGAAGCACGGACAGTTTATGGCTACACCTTC.

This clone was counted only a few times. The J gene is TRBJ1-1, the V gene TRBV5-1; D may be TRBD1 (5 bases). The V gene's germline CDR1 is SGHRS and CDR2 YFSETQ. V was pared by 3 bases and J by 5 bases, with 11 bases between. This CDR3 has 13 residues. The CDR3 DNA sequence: TGCGCCAGCAGCTCCCGAGAGGGGACTGAAGCTTTCTTT. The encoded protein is CASSSREGTEAFF.

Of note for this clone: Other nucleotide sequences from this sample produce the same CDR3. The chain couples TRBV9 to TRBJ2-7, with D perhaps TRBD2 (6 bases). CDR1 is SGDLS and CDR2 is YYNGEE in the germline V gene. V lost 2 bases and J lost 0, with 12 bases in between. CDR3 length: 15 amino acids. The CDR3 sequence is CASSVGDWDSYEQYF. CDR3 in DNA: TGTGCCAGCAGCGTGGGGGACTGGGACTCCTACGAGCAGTACTTC.

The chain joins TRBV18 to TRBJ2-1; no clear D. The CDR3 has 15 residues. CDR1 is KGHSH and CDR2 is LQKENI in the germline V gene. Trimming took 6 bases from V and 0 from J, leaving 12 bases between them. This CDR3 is CASSVDGSSYNEQFF. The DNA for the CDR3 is TGTGCCAGCTCCGTGGACGGAAGCTCCTACAATGAGCAGTTCTTC. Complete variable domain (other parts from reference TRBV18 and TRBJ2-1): NAGVMQNPRHLVRRRGQEARLRCSPMKGHSHVYWYRQLPEEGLKFMVYLQKENIIDESGMPKERFSAEFPKEGPSILRIQQVVRGDSAAYFCASSVDGSSYNEQFFGPGTRLTVL.

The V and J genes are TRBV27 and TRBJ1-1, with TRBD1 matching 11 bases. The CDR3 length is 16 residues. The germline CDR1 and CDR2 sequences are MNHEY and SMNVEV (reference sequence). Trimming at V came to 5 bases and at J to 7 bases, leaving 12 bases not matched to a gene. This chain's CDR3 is CASSPTRTGGIGEAFF. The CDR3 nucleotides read TGTGCCAGCAGTCCCACCCGGACAGGGGGCATAGGTGAAGCTTTCTTT.

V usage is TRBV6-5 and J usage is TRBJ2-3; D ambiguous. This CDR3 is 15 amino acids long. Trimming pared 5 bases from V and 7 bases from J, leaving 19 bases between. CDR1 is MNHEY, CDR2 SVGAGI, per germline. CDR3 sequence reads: CASSSTTPSIHTQYF. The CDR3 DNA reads TGTGCCAGCAGTAGCACCACGCCAAGTATACATACGCAGTATTTT.

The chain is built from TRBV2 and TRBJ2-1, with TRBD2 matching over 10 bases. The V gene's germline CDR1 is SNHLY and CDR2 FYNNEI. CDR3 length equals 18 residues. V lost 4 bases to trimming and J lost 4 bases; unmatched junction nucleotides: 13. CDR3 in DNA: TGTGCCAGCAGTGGGGCTAGCGGGAGATTTGGGGGATACAATGAGCAGTTCTTC. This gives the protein CASSGASGRFGGYNEQFF.

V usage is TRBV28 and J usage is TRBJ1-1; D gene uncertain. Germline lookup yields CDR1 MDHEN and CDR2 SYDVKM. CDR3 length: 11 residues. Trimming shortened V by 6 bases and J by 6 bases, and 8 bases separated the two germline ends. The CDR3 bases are TGTGCCAGCAGGGGAGTATCTGAAGCTTTCTTT. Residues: CASRGVSEAFF.

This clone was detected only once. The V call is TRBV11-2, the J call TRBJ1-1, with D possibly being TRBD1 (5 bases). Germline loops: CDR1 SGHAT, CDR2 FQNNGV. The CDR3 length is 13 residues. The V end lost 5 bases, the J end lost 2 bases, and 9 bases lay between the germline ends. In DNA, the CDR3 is TGTGCCAGCAGCCTCACAGGAAACACTGAAGCTTTCTTT. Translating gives CASSLTGNTEAFF. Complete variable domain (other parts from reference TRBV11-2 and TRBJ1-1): EAGVAQSPRYKIIEKRQSVAFWCNPISGHATLYWYQQILGQGPKLLIQFQNNGVVDDSQLPKDRFSAERLKGVDSTLKIQPAKLEDSAVYLCASSLTGNTEAFFGQGTRLTVV.

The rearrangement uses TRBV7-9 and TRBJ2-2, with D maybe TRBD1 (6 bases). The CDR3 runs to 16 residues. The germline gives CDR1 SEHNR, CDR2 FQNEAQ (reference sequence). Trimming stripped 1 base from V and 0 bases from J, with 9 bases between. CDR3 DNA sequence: TGTGCCAGCAGCTTAGGGGACACACCGAACACCGGGGAGCTGTTTTTT. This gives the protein CASSLGDTPNTGELFF.

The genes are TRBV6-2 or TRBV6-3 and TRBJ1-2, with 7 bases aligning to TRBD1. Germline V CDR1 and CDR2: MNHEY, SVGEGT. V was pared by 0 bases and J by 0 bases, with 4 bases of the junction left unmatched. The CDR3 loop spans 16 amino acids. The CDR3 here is CASSYSDRKTNYGYTF. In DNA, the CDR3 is TGTGCCAGCAGTTACTCGGACAGGAAGACTAACTATGGCTACACCTTC.

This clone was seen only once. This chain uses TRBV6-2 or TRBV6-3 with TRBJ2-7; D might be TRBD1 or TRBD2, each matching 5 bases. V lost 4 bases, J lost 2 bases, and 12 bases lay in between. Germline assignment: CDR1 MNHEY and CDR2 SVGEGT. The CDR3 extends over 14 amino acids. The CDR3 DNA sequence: TGTGCCAGCAGTTCTGGGACCATTCCCTACGAGCAGTACTTC. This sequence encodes CASSSGTIPYEQYF.

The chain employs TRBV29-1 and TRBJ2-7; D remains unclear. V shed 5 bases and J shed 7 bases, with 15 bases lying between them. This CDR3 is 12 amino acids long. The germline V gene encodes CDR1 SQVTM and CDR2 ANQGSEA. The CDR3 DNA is TGCAGCGTTAGAATGGCCCTCGGGGAGCAGTACTTC. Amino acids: CSVRMALGEQYF.

CDR3 bases: TGCAGCGTTGAGATAGGGACCTCCTATGGCTACACCTTC. As protein: CSVEIGTSYGYTF. This chain links TRBV29-1 with TRBJ1-2, with a weak D call TRBD1 (5 bases). The CDR3 runs 13 residues. V was cut by 3 bases and J by 4 bases, with 12 bases left in between. Germline CDR1 SQVTM, CDR2 ANQGSEA.

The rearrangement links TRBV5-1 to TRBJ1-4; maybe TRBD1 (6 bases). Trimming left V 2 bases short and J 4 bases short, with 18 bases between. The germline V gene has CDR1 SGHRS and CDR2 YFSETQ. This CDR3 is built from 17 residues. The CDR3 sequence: CASSLSDGGRFNEKLFF. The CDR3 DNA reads TGCGCCAGCAGCTTATCGGACGGGGGCAGATTTAATGAAAAACTGTTTTTT.

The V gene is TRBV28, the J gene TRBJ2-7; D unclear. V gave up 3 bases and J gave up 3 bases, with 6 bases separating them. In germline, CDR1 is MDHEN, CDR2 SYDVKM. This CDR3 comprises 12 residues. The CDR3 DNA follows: TGTGCCAGCAGTTTCCAGAACTACGAGCAGTACTTC. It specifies CASSFQNYEQYF.

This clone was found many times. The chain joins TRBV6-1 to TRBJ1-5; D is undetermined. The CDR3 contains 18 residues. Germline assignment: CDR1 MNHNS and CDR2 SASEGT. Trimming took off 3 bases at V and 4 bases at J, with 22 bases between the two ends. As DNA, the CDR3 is TGTGCCAGCAGTGATAAGGTGTGGAGGTTGAGTGGGAATCAGCCCCAGCATTTT. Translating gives CASSDKVWRLSGNQPQHF.

The CDR3 spells CASSLRGLVNTGELFF. In DNA form, the CDR3 reads TGTGCCAGCAGCTTGAGGGGACTAGTAAACACCGGGGAGCTGTTTTTT. V is TRBV5-4 and J is TRBJ2-2, with 8 bases matching TRBD2. CDR1 and CDR2 from the germline V gene are SGHNT and YYREEE (reference sequence). The CDR3 is 16 residues long. With 1 base clipped from V and 2 bases from J, the junction kept 4 bases outside the gene matches.

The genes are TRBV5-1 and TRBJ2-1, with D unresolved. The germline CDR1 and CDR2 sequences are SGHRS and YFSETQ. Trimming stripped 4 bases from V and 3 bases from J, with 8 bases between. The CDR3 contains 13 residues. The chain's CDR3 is CASSHPGYNEQFF. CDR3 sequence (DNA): TGCGCCAGCAGCCACCCGGGCTACAATGAGCAGTTCTTC. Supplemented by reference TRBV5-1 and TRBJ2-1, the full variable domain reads KAGVTQTPRYLIKTRGQQVTLSCSPISGHRSVSWYQQTPGQGLQFLFEYFSETQRNKGNFPGRFSGRQFSNSRSEMNVSTLELGDSALYLCASSHPGYNEQFFGPGTRLTVL.

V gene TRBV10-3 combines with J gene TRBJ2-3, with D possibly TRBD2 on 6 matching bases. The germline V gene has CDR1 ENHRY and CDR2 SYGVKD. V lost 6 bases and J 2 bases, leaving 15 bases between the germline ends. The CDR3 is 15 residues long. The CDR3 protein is CAISPYERATDTQYF. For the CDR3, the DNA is TGTGCCATCAGCCCGTATGAGCGGGCCACAGATACGCAGTATTTT.

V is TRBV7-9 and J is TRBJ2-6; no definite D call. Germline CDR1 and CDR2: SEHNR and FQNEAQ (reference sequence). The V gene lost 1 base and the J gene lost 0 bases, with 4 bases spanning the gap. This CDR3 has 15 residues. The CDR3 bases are TGTGCCAGCAGCTTAGAGGGCTCTGGGGCCAACGTCCTGACTTTC. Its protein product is CASSLEGSGANVLTF.

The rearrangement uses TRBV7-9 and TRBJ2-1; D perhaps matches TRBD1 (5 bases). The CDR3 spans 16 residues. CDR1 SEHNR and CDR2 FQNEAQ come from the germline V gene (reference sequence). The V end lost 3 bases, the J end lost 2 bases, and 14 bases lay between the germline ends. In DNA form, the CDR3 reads TGTGCCAGCAGCTTTGTTGCGGCCAGGGCCTACAATGAGCAGTTCTTC. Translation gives CASSFVAARAYNEQFF.